Listed here are 20 T cell receptor beta chains from one sample, sequenced in a study of CD8 T cells in ankylosing spondylitis. TCRdb processed the 5' RACE reads anew with MiXCR; each CDR3 protein has one entry. The top ten hold 20% of the sample, which has some 37,000 distinct CDR3 sequences, 11% seen once. Source material: synovial fluid, either unsorted or a sorted T cell fraction (not recorded which). These receptors were obtained from a male donor with ankylosing spondylitis.

There are many counts of this clonotype. The chain uses TRBV2 and TRBJ2-1; 10 bases map to TRBD2. In germline, CDR1 is SNHLY, CDR2 FYNNEI. There are 13 residues in the CDR3. The J segment lost 6 bases and the V segment lost 8 bases, leaving 4 bases of the junction unmatched. The CDR3 is CASGSGRFNEQFF. CDR3 sequence (DNA): TGTGCCAGCGGTAGCGGGAGGTTCAATGAGCAGTTCTTC.

The chain combines TRBV29-1 with TRBJ2-1, with D maybe TRBD1 (6 bases). Germline lookup yields CDR1 SQVTM and CDR2 ANQGSEA. The CDR3 has 15 residues. Trimming left V 0 bases short and J 6 bases short, with 15 bases between. The CDR3 loop is CSVEDPYRVGNEQFF. CDR3 in DNA: TGCAGCGTTGAAGATCCTTACAGGGTGGGCAATGAGCAGTTCTTC.

This clonotype was observed many times. J is TRBJ2-1 and V is TRBV15; D is undetermined. Deletions cut 5 bases from V and 0 bases from J, with 11 bases between. The germline gives CDR1 LNHNV, CDR2 YYDKDF (reference sequence). The CDR3 runs 15 residues. CDR3 DNA: TGTGCCACCAGCGGGCTGTCGAGCTCCTACAATGAGCAGTTCTTC. Amino acid sequence: CATSGLSSSYNEQFF.

This clonotype was counted many times. V is TRBV7-3 and J is TRBJ2-5, with 11 bases aligning to TRBD2. The CDR3 covers 18 residues. Germline V CDR1 and CDR2: SGHTA, FQGTGA. V trimming: 5 bases; J trimming: 0 bases; junction bases outside the gene matches: 11. The CDR3 loop reads CASSVPGLAELYQETQYF. The CDR3 bases are TGTGCCAGCAGCGTCCCGGGACTAGCGGAATTGTACCAAGAGACCCAGTACTTC.

This clonotype has just a few counts. This chain's CDR3 is CASSQDGANYGYTF. Written as DNA, the CDR3 is TGTGCCAGCAGTCAAGACGGTGCTAACTATGGCTACACCTTC. This chain joins TRBV7-8 and TRBJ1-2; D gene uncertain. Germline-derived CDR1 and CDR2 are SGHVS and FQNEAQ. The CDR3 spans 14 residues. V was shortened by 6 bases and J by 0 bases, with 11 bases between the two germline ends.

The gene calls are TRBV4-3 and TRBJ2-2, with TRBD2 matching over 7 bases. Germline-derived CDR1 and CDR2 are LGHNA and YSLEER. This CDR3 has 16 amino acids. V lost 5 bases to trimming and J lost 3 bases; unmatched junction nucleotides: 9. The CDR3 DNA reads as TGCGCCAGCAGCTTGCGGGGAGGGCCCCACACCGGGGAGCTGTTTTTT. Translated: CASSLRGGPHTGELFF.

This clonotype has more than one count but fewer than ten. The V call is TRBV28, the J call TRBJ1-5; 9 nucleotides align to TRBD1. Germline CDR1 and CDR2: MDHEN and SYDVKM. There are 13 residues in the CDR3. V shed 5 bases, J shed 6 bases, and the junction held 2 bases outside the gene matches. DNA for the CDR3: TGTGCCAGCAGTGGGACAGGGCCTCAGCCCCAGCATTTT. Its translation: CASSGTGPQPQHF.

In its sample, this clonotype was seen a few times. J is TRBJ2-7 and V is TRBV12-3 or TRBV12-4; 11 bases map to TRBD2. The CDR3 is 16 residues long. After removal of 4 bases from V and 4 bases from J, the junction contained 9 bases not matched to a gene. The CDR3, as DNA: TGTGCCAGCAGTTCAGCCCGACTAGCGGGAAAGTACGAGCAGTACTTC. This sequence encodes CASSSARLAGKYEQYF.

This clonotype was found a few times. The rearrangement links TRBV5-4 to TRBJ1-5, with unresolved D. From germline, CDR1 is SGHNT and CDR2 YYREEE (reference sequence). Trimming left V 0 bases short and J 9 bases short, with 19 bases between. The CDR3 spans 16 residues. CDR3 amino acids: CASSLGGPDPGTPQHF. In DNA, the CDR3 is TGTGCCAGCAGCTTGGGAGGGCCAGACCCGGGAACGCCCCAGCATTTT.

The chain combines TRBV28 with TRBJ2-7, with D unresolved. CDR3 length: 15 residues. V lost 5 bases, J lost 6 bases, and 20 bases lay in between. The germline V gene has CDR1 MDHEN and CDR2 SYDVKM. This CDR3 is CASSHLTLGPIEQYF. The CDR3 nucleotides are TGTGCCAGCAGTCACCTTACCCTCGGGCCTATCGAGCAGTACTTC.

At least ten counts were recorded for this clonotype. The chain combines TRBV27 with TRBJ1-5; maybe TRBD1 (5 bases). CDR3 size: 16 residues. With 4 bases removed from V and 2 bases from J, the gap between germline ends came to 15 bases. CDR1 and CDR2 from the germline V gene are MNHEY and SMNVEV (reference sequence). CDR3 sequence reads: CASSYSGTLGNQPQHF. CDR3 DNA sequence: TGTGCCAGCAGTTATTCAGGGACTTTGGGCAATCAGCCCCAGCATTTT.

The gene calls are TRBV6-5 and TRBJ1-5; no definite D call. The germline CDR1 and CDR2 sequences are MNHEY and SVGAGI. Trimming took off 0 bases at V and 10 bases at J, with 10 bases between the two ends. The CDR3 length is 13 residues. CDR3 DNA: TGTGCCAGCAGTTACTCGAGAGTCGAACCCCAGCATTTT. It specifies CASSYSRVEPQHF.

Many counts were recorded for this clonotype. The rearrangement links TRBV5-1 to TRBJ2-7, with D maybe TRBD2 (6 bases). This CDR3 comprises 15 residues. Germline loops: CDR1 SGHRS, CDR2 YFSETQ. Trimming pared 0 bases from V and 6 bases from J, leaving 16 bases between. Written as DNA, the CDR3 is TGCGCCAGCAGCTTGGCCTTTATAGGGGAGGTCGAGCAGTACTTC. Protein product: CASSLAFIGEVEQYF.

This clonotype occurred many times. The chain uses TRBV3-1 and TRBJ2-7, with D uncertain. The CDR3 is 12 amino acids. V was pared by 1 base and J by 6 bases, with 7 bases between. Germline CDR1 LGHDT, CDR2 YNNKEL (reference sequence). CDR3 residues: CASSQGPFEQYF. CDR3 coding DNA: TGTGCCAGCAGCCAAGGCCCCTTCGAGCAGTACTTC.

This clonotype was counted many times. The V gene is TRBV7-3, the J gene TRBJ2-7; 13 positions match TRBD2. Germline loops: CDR1 SGHTA, CDR2 FQGTGA. The CDR3 covers 17 residues. J gave up 0 bases and V 5 bases, and 7 bases lay outside the gene matches. CDR3 DNA: TGTGCCAGCAGCACCTACGGACTAGCGGGAGACTCCTACGAGCAGTACTTC. This codes for CASSTYGLAGDSYEQYF.

This clonotype has just a few counts. The DNA of the CDR3 is TGCGCCAGCACTCTGACGCCCGACAGGGGGCTAAAGGAGCAGTACTTC. Translating gives CASTLTPDRGLKEQYF. V is TRBV5-1 and J is TRBJ2-7; 10 nucleotides match TRBD1. CDR1 is SGHRS and CDR2 is YFSETQ in the germline V gene. The CDR3 extends over 16 amino acids. The V and J ends lost 6 bases and 7 bases, in that order; junction bases with no gene match: 16.

This chain links TRBV6-5 with TRBJ2-1; TRBD2 agrees at 16 bases. The CDR3 runs to 18 residues. V gave up 0 bases and J gave up 5 bases; unmatched junction bases: 4. Germline CDR1 and CDR2: MNHEY and SVGAGI. The CDR3: CASSYSGLAGGPDNEQFF. CDR3 in DNA: TGTGCCAGCAGTTACTCGGGACTAGCGGGAGGGCCTGACAATGAGCAGTTCTTC.

This chain connects TRBV5-1 to TRBJ2-7, with 14 nucleotides matching TRBD2. The V gene's germline CDR1 is SGHRS and CDR2 YFSETQ. CDR3 length equals 17 residues. With 0 bases clipped from V and 2 bases from J, the junction kept 4 bases outside the gene matches. As DNA, the CDR3 is TGCGCCAGCAGCTTGGTGGGGACTAGCGGGAGAGCCTACGAGCAGTACTTC. Translating gives CASSLVGTSGRAYEQYF. Combining the CDR3 with reference TRBV5-1 and TRBJ2-7 gives the whole variable domain KAGVTQTPRYLIKTRGQQVTLSCSPISGHRSVSWYQQTPGQGLQFLFEYFSETQRNKGNFPGRFSGRQFSNSRSEMNVSTLELGDSALYLCASSLVGTSGRAYEQYFGPGTRLTVT.

This clonotype showed up many times. The V gene is TRBV5-1, the J gene TRBJ2-1; 9 nucleotides match TRBD1. V shed 0 bases and J 10 bases; nucleotides not matched to a gene: 8. The CDR3 totals 15 residues. CDR1 is SGHRS and CDR2 is YFSETQ in the germline V gene. The CDR3 coding sequence is TGCGCCAGCAGCTTGGGGGACAGGGATTCGAGCGAGCAGTTCTTC. Translated: CASSLGDRDSSEQFF. Supplemented by reference TRBV5-1 and TRBJ2-1, the full variable domain reads KAGVTQTPRYLIKTRGQQVTLSCSPISGHRSVSWYQQTPGQGLQFLFEYFSETQRNKGNFPGRFSGRQFSNSRSEMNVSTLELGDSALYLCASSLGDRDSSEQFFGPGTRLTVL.

The V gene is TRBV5-1, the J gene TRBJ1-2, with 8 positions matching TRBD1. V was pared by 7 bases and J by 6 bases, with 26 bases of the junction left unmatched. The CDR3 totals 19 residues. Germline loops: CDR1 SGHRS, CDR2 YFSETQ. The CDR3 sequence is CASGPKVSTWDRIDDGYTF. The DNA of the CDR3 is TGCGCCAGCGGACCTAAGGTTTCAACTTGGGACAGGATAGACGATGGCTACACCTTC.